The 23 T cell receptor beta chains below come from one sample, sequenced in a study of blood T cell repertoires in COVID-19. Clones were read by immunoSEQ multiplex PCR, and TCRdb kept only the in-frame ones, dropping some. The sample includes about 120,000 clones, nearly 90% of them seen just once. Sequencing used peripheral blood. All receptors derive from a woman aged 70-85 years who had recovered from COVID-19.

J is TRBJ2-5 and V is TRBV11-2; 9 bases agree with TRBD2. The CDR3 covers 15 residues. The J segment lost 3 bases and the V segment lost 1 base, leaving 3 bases of the junction unmatched. The V gene's germline CDR1 is SGHAT and CDR2 FQNNGV. The CDR3 here is CASSLVGGREETQYF. For the CDR3, the DNA is TGTGCCAGCAGCTTAGTTGGCGGGAGGGAAGAGACCCAGTACTTC.

The chain combines TRBV5-1 with TRBJ2-7, with a weak D call TRBD1 (5 bases). This CDR3 is 13 amino acids long. The germline V and J ends were trimmed by 4 bases and 3 bases, with 11 bases remaining between them. Germline V lookup: CDR1 SGHRS, CDR2 YFSETQ. CDR3 sequence (DNA): TGCGCCAGCAGCCTGGGCAGGGACTACGAGCAGTACTTC. Translated: CASSLGRDYEQYF. Based on the CDR3 plus reference TRBV5-1 and TRBJ2-7, the full variable domain is KAGVTQTPRYLIKTRGQQVTLSCSPISGHRSVSWYQQTPGQGLQFLFEYFSETQRNKGNFPGRFSGRQFSNSRSEMNVSTLELGDSALYLCASSLGRDYEQYFGPGTRLTVT.

CDR3 residues: CASSPRSGGTDTQYF. CDR3 coding DNA: TGCGCCAGCAGCCCTCGGTCGGGAGGCACAGATACGCAGTATTTT. This sequence joins TRBV5-1 and TRBJ2-3, with D perhaps TRBD2 (6 bases). V was cut by 4 bases and J by 1 base, with 13 bases left in between. The CDR3 is 15 amino acids. From germline, CDR1 is SGHRS and CDR2 YFSETQ.

The chain is built from TRBV28 and TRBJ2-3; tentative D call: TRBD1 (6 bases). V lost 4 bases and J 6 bases, leaving 17 bases between the germline ends. The CDR3 is 15 amino acids. Germline V CDR1 and CDR2: MDHEN, SYDVKM. In DNA, the CDR3 is TGTGCCAGCAGTTCCAGGGGCCGGGCCCGGGATACGCAGTATTTT. Encoded protein: CASSSRGRARDTQYF.

The gene calls are TRBV7-2 and TRBJ1-4; 9 positions match TRBD1. The germline V gene has CDR1 SGHTA and CDR2 FQGNSA. There are 15 residues in the CDR3. After removal of 2 bases from V and 8 bases from J, the junction contained 6 bases not matched to a gene. The CDR3 reads CASSLWGQGGEKLFF. In DNA form, the CDR3 reads TGTGCCAGCAGCTTATGGGGACAGGGCGGAGAAAAACTGTTTTTT.

The CDR3 spells CAWSGRGSPLHF. The CDR3, as DNA: TGTGCCTGGAGCGGGAGGGGTTCACCCCTCCACTTT. This chain links TRBV30 with TRBJ1-6, with D perhaps TRBD1 (5 bases). The CDR3 contains 12 residues. The V gene's germline CDR1 is GTSNPN and CDR2 SVGIG (reference sequence). V lost 3 bases and J 9 bases, leaving 9 bases between the germline ends.

The CDR3 region is CASSGRLAGGQFF. CDR3 DNA sequence: TGTGCCAGCAGCGGTAGACTAGCGGGGGGGCAGTTCTTC. This chain links TRBV21-1 with TRBJ2-1; the table's D call TRBD2 went unverified against the DNA. TRBV21-1 has pseudogene status. This CDR3 spans 13 amino acids.

The chain joins TRBV7-9 to TRBJ2-7, with 7 bases matching TRBD2. V shed 3 bases and J 7 bases; nucleotides not matched to a gene: 9. Per germline, CDR1 SEHNR and CDR2 FQNEAQ (reference sequence). The CDR3 runs 14 residues. This CDR3 is CASSLGPLGGEQYF. The CDR3 DNA is TGTGCCAGCAGCTTGGGACCCTTGGGGGGGGAGCAGTACTTC.

The gene calls are TRBV5-1 and TRBJ1-6; 7 bases agree with TRBD1. CDR3 length: 15 residues. Germline-derived CDR1 and CDR2 are SGHRS and YFSETQ. J lost 7 bases, V lost 3 bases, and 7 bases had no gene match. The CDR3 DNA sequence: TGCGCCAGCAGCTGGACCGGGACAGAGAATTCACCCCTCCACTTT. Translating it yields CASSWTGTENSPLHF.

The chain is built from TRBV7-3 and TRBJ2-4, with 9 bases fitting TRBD2. This CDR3 is built from 16 residues. V lost 4 bases to trimming and J lost 0 bases; unmatched junction nucleotides: 4. Germline lookup yields CDR1 SGHTA and CDR2 FQGTGA. The CDR3 nucleotides read TGTGCCAGCAGCTCCCGACTAGCGGTAGCCAAAAACATTCAGTACTTC. This translates into CASSSRLAVAKNIQYF.

Here the CDR3 reads CASSYAGTGGKLFF. CDR3 DNA sequence: TGTGCCAGCAGTTACGCTGGGACAGGGGGGAAGCTGTTTTTT. This rearrangement joins TRBV6-2 or TRBV6-3 to TRBJ2-2; 11 positions agree with TRBD1. V dropped 2 bases and J dropped 12; count of bases not matched to a gene: 5. Per the germline V gene, CDR1 is MNHEY and CDR2 is SVGEGT. This CDR3 contains 14 residues.

V gene TRBV5-1 combines with J gene TRBJ2-7, with a possible D match to TRBD2 (6 bases). This CDR3 has 14 residues. Trimming pared 0 bases from V and 5 bases from J, leaving 12 bases between. Germline V gene sequence: CDR1 SGHRS, CDR2 YFSETQ. CDR3 in DNA: TGCGCCAGCAGCTTGGCTTACGGAGGGAACGAGCAGTACTTC. It translates to CASSLAYGGNEQYF.

This sequence joins TRBV5-1 and TRBJ1-1; 7 nucleotides match TRBD1. The CDR3 is 14 amino acids. V trimming: 0 bases; J trimming: 4 bases; junction bases outside the gene matches: 3. Germline CDR1 and CDR2: SGHRS and YFSETQ. The CDR3 loop reads CASSLEGAGTEAFF. CDR3 nucleotide sequence: TGCGCCAGCAGCTTGGAGGGGGCCGGCACTGAAGCTTTCTTT.

This clone was counted between two and nine times. The chain links TRBV5-1 to TRBJ2-7, with 9 bases identical to TRBD1. The CDR3 extends over 15 amino acids. The V segment lost 4 bases and the J segment 5 bases; nucleotides outside the gene matches: 10. Germline CDR1 is SGHRS and CDR2 is YFSETQ. CDR3 sequence reads: CASSRTGASSDEQYF. The CDR3 bases are TGCGCCAGCAGCCGGACAGGGGCCTCGTCAGACGAGCAGTACTTC.

The rearrangement links TRBV15 to TRBJ2-2, with D possibly matching TRBD1 (5 bases). V was clipped by 4 bases and J by 2 bases, with 14 bases between them. Germline CDR1 and CDR2: LNHNV and YYDKDF (reference sequence). CDR3 length equals 16 residues. In DNA form, the CDR3 reads TGTGCCACCAGCACCCGACAGCAAGATAACACCGGGGAGCTGTTTTTT. It encodes CATSTRQQDNTGELFF.

The chain couples TRBV5-4 to TRBJ2-3; tentative D call: TRBD2 (7 bases). Trimming pared 7 bases from V and 2 bases from J, leaving 20 bases between. Germline V lookup: CDR1 SGHNT, CDR2 YYREEE (reference sequence). The CDR3 covers 16 residues. The CDR3: CASSPEGGRSTDTQYF. In DNA form, the CDR3 reads TGTGCCAGCTCCCCAGAGGGGGGGCGCTCCACAGATACGCAGTATTTT.

The genes are TRBV2 and TRBJ2-7, with a weak D call TRBD1 (6 bases). CDR3 size: 12 residues. The V gene lost 8 bases and the J gene lost 4 bases, with 12 bases spanning the gap. Per the germline V gene, CDR1 is SNHLY and CDR2 is FYNNEI. The CDR3 DNA reads TGTGCCAGCTGGGGACAAACTTACGAGCAGTACTTC. Its protein product is CASWGQTYEQYF.

This chain's CDR3 is CASSQDRPSSTSGGANEQFF. DNA of the CDR3: TGCGCCAGCAGCCAAGACCGCCCCTCTTCTACTAGCGGGGGGGCCAATGAGCAGTTCTTC. V gene TRBV4-3 combines with J gene TRBJ2-1, with TRBD2 matching 13 bases. Trimming removed 0 bases from V and 6 bases from J; junction bases left unmatched: 14. This CDR3 spans 20 amino acids. Germline V gene sequence: CDR1 LGHNA, CDR2 YSLEER.

V is TRBV5-6 and J is TRBJ2-7; the D gene is possibly TRBD1 (5 bases). The CDR3 has 13 residues. CDR1 is SGHDT, CDR2 YYEEEE, per germline. Between the trimmed V and J ends, which lost 3 bases and 3 bases, there was a span of 10 bases. CDR3 DNA sequence: TGTGCCAGCAGCTCTCGACAGCACTACGAGCAGTACTTC. Its translation is CASSSRQHYEQYF.

The J gene is TRBJ2-4, the V gene TRBV7-2, with D possibly matching TRBD1 (6 bases). V was shortened by 2 bases and J by 0 bases, with 17 bases between the two germline ends. Germline assignment: CDR1 SGHTA and CDR2 FQGNSA. This CDR3 comprises 18 residues. CDR3 sequence reads: CASSLLTGTNLAKNIQYF. CDR3 DNA: TGTGCCAGCAGCTTACTAACCGGGACAAACTTAGCCAAAAACATTCAGTACTTC.

For this clone: The junction does not match germline at one end; this may be a read error. This rearrangement joins TRBV7-9 to TRBJ2-7, with TRBD2 matching over 14 bases. Germline CDR1 is SEHNR and CDR2 is FQNEAQ (reference sequence). The CDR3 is made up of 15 amino acids. The CDR3 sequence: CASSWTSGGKYEQCF. DNA of the CDR3: TGTGCCAGCAGCTGGACTAGCGGGGGGAAGTACGAGCAGTGCTTC.

CDR3 DNA: TGCAGCGTGCCGGACAGGGAGTCTCAAGAGACCCAGTACTTC. Amino acids: CSVPDRESQETQYF. This chain joins TRBV29-1 and TRBJ2-5; 8 nucleotides match TRBD1. Germline values: CDR1 SQVTM, CDR2 ANQGSEA. V gave up 6 bases and J gave up 2 bases; unmatched junction bases: 8. This CDR3 is built from 14 residues.

This chain connects TRBV5-1 to TRBJ1-5, with 9 bases aligning to TRBD1. This CDR3 region has 15 residues. After removal of 2 bases from V and 7 bases from J, the junction contained 7 bases not matched to a gene. From germline, CDR1 is SGHRS and CDR2 YFSETQ. The CDR3 nucleotides are TGCGCCAGCAGCTTAGGGGACAGGGAAGGGCAGCCCCAGCATTTT. It yields the protein CASSLGDREGQPQHF.